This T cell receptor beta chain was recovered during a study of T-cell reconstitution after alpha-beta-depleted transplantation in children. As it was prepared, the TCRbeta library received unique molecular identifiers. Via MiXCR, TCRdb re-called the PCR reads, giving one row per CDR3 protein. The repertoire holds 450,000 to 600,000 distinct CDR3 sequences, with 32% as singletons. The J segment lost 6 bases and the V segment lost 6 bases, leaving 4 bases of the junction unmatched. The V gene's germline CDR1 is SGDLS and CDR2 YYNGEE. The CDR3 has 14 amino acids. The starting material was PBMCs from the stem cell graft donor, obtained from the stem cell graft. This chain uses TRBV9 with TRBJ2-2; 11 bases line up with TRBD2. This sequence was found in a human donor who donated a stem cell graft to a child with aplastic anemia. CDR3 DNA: TGTGCCAGCACCGATAGCGGGAGGGCCGGGGAGCTGTTTTTT. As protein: CASTDSGRAGELFF.